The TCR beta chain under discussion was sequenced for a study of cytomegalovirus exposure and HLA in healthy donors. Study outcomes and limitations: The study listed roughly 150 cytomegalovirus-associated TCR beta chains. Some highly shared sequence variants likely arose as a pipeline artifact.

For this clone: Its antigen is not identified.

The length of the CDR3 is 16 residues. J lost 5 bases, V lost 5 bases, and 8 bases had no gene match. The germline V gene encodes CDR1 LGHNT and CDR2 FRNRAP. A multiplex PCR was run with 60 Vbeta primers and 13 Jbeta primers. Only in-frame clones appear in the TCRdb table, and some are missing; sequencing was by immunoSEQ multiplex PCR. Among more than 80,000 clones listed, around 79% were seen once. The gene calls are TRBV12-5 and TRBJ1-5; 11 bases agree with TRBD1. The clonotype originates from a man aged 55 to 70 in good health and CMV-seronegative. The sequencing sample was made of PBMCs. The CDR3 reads CASGRGTGGIDQPQHF. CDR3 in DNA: TGTGCTAGTGGTAGGGGGACAGGGGGTATTGATCAGCCCCAGCATTTT.